The 27 T cell receptor beta chains below were found in one sample sequenced in a study. One entry per CDR3 protein, called by TCRdb with MiXCR from the 5' RACE reads. This table holds some 40,000 distinct CDR3 sequences, just under 30% found once. Sequenced: memory CD4+ T cells sorted from a lymph node. The subset denotes: memory CD4+ T cells, CD4+CD45RO+CD25-. The origin of the receptors is a female donor with breast cancer.

The genes are TRBV5-4 and TRBJ2-2; 7 nucleotides line up with TRBD2. Germline V lookup: CDR1 SGHNT, CDR2 YYREEE (reference sequence). This CDR3 is 17 amino acids long. Trimming cost V 4 bases and J 2 bases; bases outside gene matches: 11. CDR3 sequence (DNA): TGTGCCAGCAGCACCGGCGGGCTAGCGGCAAACACCGGGGAGCTGTTTTTT. It encodes CASSTGGLAANTGELFF.

This rearrangement joins TRBV7-9 to TRBJ1-1, with 8 bases that match TRBD1. This CDR3 has 12 amino acids. CDR1 is SEHNR, CDR2 FQNEAQ, per germline (reference sequence). The J segment lost 11 bases and the V segment lost 4 bases, leaving 6 bases of the junction unmatched. The CDR3 reads CASSSGGEAAFF. In DNA form, the CDR3 reads TGTGCCAGCAGCTCAGGGGGCGAGGCGGCTTTCTTT. The full variable domain, rest sourced from reference TRBV7-9 and TRBJ1-1, is DTGVSQNPRHKITKRGQNVTFRCDPISEHNRLYWYRQTLGQGPEFLTYFQNEAQLEKSRLLSDRFSAERPKGSFSTLEIQRTEQGDSAMYLCASSSGGEAAFFGQGTRLTVV.

In this sample, this clonotype turned up many times. The chain employs TRBV5-1 and TRBJ2-5; D remains ambiguous. Germline V gene data show CDR1 as SGHRS and CDR2 as YFSETQ. The CDR3 is made up of 11 amino acids. Deletions cut 8 bases from V and 5 bases from J, with 10 bases between. CDR3 nucleotide sequence: TGCGCCAGTACGCGAGAGGAGACCCAGTACTTC. Its translation is CASTREETQYF. Full variable domain (rest looked up from reference TRBV5-1 and TRBJ2-5): KAGVTQTPRYLIKTRGQQVTLSCSPISGHRSVSWYQQTPGQGLQFLFEYFSETQRNKGNFPGRFSGRQFSNSRSEMNVSTLELGDSALYLCASTREETQYFGPGTRLLVL.

V usage is TRBV4-2 and J usage is TRBJ2-1; D perhaps matches TRBD2 (6 bases). Trimming left V 0 bases short and J 4 bases short, with 13 bases between. Germline V CDR1 and CDR2: LGHNA, YNFKEQ. The CDR3 length is 16 residues. The CDR3 DNA reads TGTGCCAGCAGCCAAGAGCCTAGCGACCTATACAATGAGCAGTTCTTC. Translation: CASSQEPSDLYNEQFF.

This chain joins TRBV4-3 and TRBJ2-5, with 8 bases aligning to TRBD2. V gave up 4 bases and J gave up 5 bases; unmatched junction bases: 9. This CDR3 has 15 residues. From germline, CDR1 is LGHNA and CDR2 YSLEER. The CDR3 loop is CASSLGGEDFETQYF. CDR3 nucleotides: TGCGCCAGCAGCCTCGGGGGGGAGGACTTCGAGACCCAGTACTTC.

In this sample, this clonotype turned up a few times. This chain links TRBV4-3 with TRBJ2-7; TRBD1 matches at 9 bases. The CDR3 spans 18 residues. The germline V gene encodes CDR1 LGHNA and CDR2 YSLEER. V was pared by 0 bases and J by 0 bases, with 9 bases of the junction left unmatched. CDR3 in DNA: TGCGCCAGCAGCCAAGAAGCTAAAAGGGACAGGGTCTCCTACGAGCAGTACTTC. This translates into CASSQEAKRDRVSYEQYF.

This clonotype was recorded a few times. At one end, the junction sequence differs from germline, possibly due to a read error. The chain carries TRBV20-1 and TRBJ2-2; D is unresolved. The CDR3 covers 14 residues. The V gene's germline CDR1 is DFQATT and CDR2 SNEGSKA (reference sequence). The CDR3 DNA follows: TGCAGTGCTAGGAGCCACGCGAATACCGGGGAGCTGTTTTTT. Amino acids: CSARSHANTGELFF.

This chain connects TRBV12-3 or TRBV12-4 to TRBJ2-5; 8 bases map to TRBD2. V was pared by 4 bases and J by 3 bases, with 7 bases of the junction left unmatched. The CDR3 covers 15 residues. CDR3 region: CASSSGGAGEETQYF. CDR3 coding DNA: TGTGCCAGCAGTTCGGGTGGAGCGGGGGAAGAGACCCAGTACTTC.

This chain connects TRBV5-5 to TRBJ2-3, with D possibly matching TRBD2 (5 bases). The V end was cut by 4 bases, the J end by 5 bases, with 17 bases between. This CDR3 spans 15 amino acids. CDR1 and CDR2 (germline): SGHKS, YYEKEE (reference sequence). CDR3 in amino acids: CASSPSPPQGDTQYF. CDR3 in DNA: TGTGCCAGCAGCCCTAGCCCCCCACAAGGAGATACGCAGTATTTT. The variable domain in full, with the rest retrieved from reference TRBV5-5 and TRBJ2-3, is DAGVTQSPTHLIKTRGQQVTLRCSPISGHKSVSWYQQVLGQGPQFIFQYYEKEERGRGNFPDRFSARQFPNYSSELNVNALLLGDSALYLCASSPSPPQGDTQYFGPGTRLTVL.

The genes are TRBV29-1 and TRBJ2-3; 16 bases match TRBD2. The CDR3 totals 18 residues. The V segment lost 1 base and the J segment 6 bases; nucleotides outside the gene matches: 10. CDR1 SQVTM and CDR2 ANQGSEA come from the germline V gene. The CDR3: CSVEVAGTSGRAIDTQYF. CDR3 sequence (DNA): TGCAGCGTTGAAGTCGCCGGGACTAGCGGGAGGGCCATCGATACGCAGTATTTT.

This clonotype turned up a few times. The chain is built from TRBV12-3 or TRBV12-4 and TRBJ2-2, with 9 nucleotides matching TRBD2. Trimming at V came to 3 bases and at J to 5 bases, leaving 1 base not matched to a gene. This CDR3 contains 14 residues. The CDR3 reads CASSLLAGTGELFF. In nucleotides, the CDR3 is TGTGCCAGCAGTTTGCTAGCGGGAACCGGGGAGCTGTTTTTT.

This clonotype was counted between two and nine times. The chain employs TRBV5-6 and TRBJ2-1; TRBD2 is a possible D gene (5 bases). V lost 4 bases and J 4 bases, leaving 24 bases between the germline ends. The germline V gene has CDR1 SGHDT and CDR2 YYEEEE. This CDR3 comprises 18 residues. In DNA, the CDR3 is TGTGCCAGCAGCCCGGGGTCGACTATAGACCTTGGGTACAATGAGCAGTTCTTC. Its protein product is CASSPGSTIDLGYNEQFF.

This clonotype was detected only a few times. The chain joins TRBV4-1 to TRBJ2-7; D is ambiguous. Germline values: CDR1 MGHRA, CDR2 YSYEKL. The CDR3 spans 13 residues. V lost 5 bases to trimming and J lost 3 bases, with 11 bases between them. CDR3 residues: CASSGTQVYEQYF. The CDR3 bases are TGCGCCAGCAGCGGAACTCAAGTCTACGAGCAGTACTTC.

This chain connects TRBV12-3 or TRBV12-4 to TRBJ2-1; TRBD2 might be the D (6 bases). V was clipped by 0 bases and J by 8 bases, with 11 bases between them. The CDR3 sequence is 14 residues long. The CDR3 region is CASSLAGGGDEQFF. The CDR3 region has the DNA TGTGCCAGCAGTTTAGCGGGAGGAGGTGATGAGCAGTTCTTC.

The chain links TRBV3-1 to TRBJ2-7; 11 positions agree with TRBD2. Germline CDR1 and CDR2: LGHDT and YNNKEL (reference sequence). J was trimmed by 2 bases and V by 4 bases; bases with no gene match: 7. The CDR3 covers 16 residues. CDR3 sequence (DNA): TGTGCCAGCAGCCTTAAACCGACTAGCGGGGCCTACGAGCAGTACTTC. Amino acids: CASSLKPTSGAYEQYF.

The genes are TRBV7-3 and TRBJ1-1; D ambiguous. Trimming stripped 1 base from V and 3 bases from J, with 6 bases between. CDR3 length equals 13 residues. The germline V gene has CDR1 SGHTA and CDR2 FQGTGA. CDR3 residues: CASSLIVDTEAFF. The CDR3 nucleotides are TGTGCCAGCAGCTTAATTGTGGACACTGAAGCTTTCTTT.

This clonotype has at least ten counts. V and J are TRBV7-2 and TRBJ2-7; 7 nucleotides agree with TRBD2. Germline lookup yields CDR1 SGHTA and CDR2 FQGNSA. V trimming: 3 bases; J trimming: 0 bases; junction bases outside the gene matches: 2. The CDR3 covers 14 residues. The CDR3 region is CASSFRTSSYEQYF. For the CDR3, the DNA is TGTGCCAGCAGCTTTCGGACTAGCTCCTACGAGCAGTACTTC.

This clonotype was detected many times. One end of the junction is discordant with germline, which a read error may explain. The chain is built from TRBV10-3 and TRBJ1-2, with TRBD1 as a possible D gene (6 bases). CDR1 is ENHRY and CDR2 is SYGVKD in the germline V gene. The CDR3 length is 13 residues. The CDR3 DNA sequence: TGTGCCAGCAGTTTCCGGACAGAACTTGGCTACACCTTC. It is translated as CASSFRTELGYTF.

In DNA form, the CDR3 reads TGTGCCAGCAGCTTAAGCGGGACAGGGGAGCAGTACTTC. Its translation is CASSLSGTGEQYF. The chain employs TRBV7-3 and TRBJ2-7; TRBD1 aligns across 9 bases. Trimming removed 1 base from V and 7 bases from J; junction bases left unmatched: 2. The CDR3 spans 13 residues. Germline CDR1 is SGHTA and CDR2 is FQGTGA.

This clonotype was counted a few times. The V gene is TRBV4-1, the J gene TRBJ1-2; TRBD1 might be the D (6 bases). CDR1 and CDR2 from the germline V gene are MGHRA and YSYEKL. Trimming removed 4 bases at V and 4 bases at J, with 16 bases between. The CDR3 has 15 amino acids. The CDR3 DNA reads as TGCGCCAGCAGCCGGGAAGGCAGGGGCGCCTATGGCTACACCTTC. Its translation: CASSREGRGAYGYTF.

The chain links TRBV28 to TRBJ2-5; D is perhaps TRBD2 (6 bases). The CDR3 covers 13 residues. Per the germline V gene, CDR1 is MDHEN and CDR2 is SYDVKM. V was clipped by 5 bases and J by 1 base, with 8 bases between them. DNA for the CDR3: TGTGCCAGCAGTGGGGGACTCCAAGAGACCCAGTACTTC. It encodes CASSGGLQETQYF.

This chain joins TRBV5-1 and TRBJ2-3, with TRBD1 as a possible D gene (5 bases). The CDR3 sequence is 15 residues long. Germline V gene sequence: CDR1 SGHRS, CDR2 YFSETQ. V was trimmed by 2 bases and J by 3 bases, leaving 13 bases between them. CDR3 sequence reads: CASSFIRVETDTQYF. The CDR3 nucleotides are TGCGCCAGCAGCTTCATCAGGGTAGAGACAGATACGCAGTATTTT.

With respect to this clonotype: The junction differs from germline at one of its ends, possibly a read error. This chain links TRBV3-1 with TRBJ1-5; D remains unclear. The CDR3 covers 14 residues. Germline V CDR1 and CDR2: LGHDT, YNNKEL (reference sequence). The CDR3 sequence: CVSSQEGYNQPQHF. Here the CDR3 DNA reads TGTGTCAGCAGCCAAGAAGGTTACAATCAGCCCCAGCATTTT.

This clonotype has only a few counts. The rearrangement uses TRBV9 and TRBJ2-3; TRBD2 is a possible D gene (6 bases). Trimming shortened V by 0 bases and J by 1 base, and 9 bases separated the two germline ends. The CDR3 is made up of 15 amino acids. CDR1 is SGDLS, CDR2 YYNGEE, per germline. The CDR3 region is CASSVVGGGTDTQYF. DNA of the CDR3: TGTGCCAGCAGCGTAGTAGGAGGGGGCACAGATACGCAGTATTTT.

The chain is built from TRBV5-4 and TRBJ2-1; 12 nucleotides align to TRBD2. J gave up 9 bases and V 2 bases, and 9 bases lay outside the gene matches. Germline loops: CDR1 SGHNT, CDR2 YYREEE (reference sequence). The CDR3 consists of 16 residues. CDR3 sequence (DNA): TGTGCCAGCAGCTTTGATCTAGCGGGAGGGGGGGGTGAGCAGTTCTTC. Its translation: CASSFDLAGGGGEQFF.

The genes are TRBV5-1 and TRBJ1-1, with D uncertain. V was trimmed by 7 bases and J by 2 bases, leaving 12 bases between them. The CDR3 totals 13 residues. CDR1 is SGHRS, CDR2 YFSETQ, per germline. In DNA, the CDR3 is TGCGCCAGCTCGCAACTAATTAACACTGAAGCTTTCTTT. As protein: CASSQLINTEAFF.

Comments on this clonotype: Just one base apart from a much larger clone, this may be a read error. The chain has TRBV4-1 and TRBJ2-7; TRBD1 or TRBD2 may be the D gene (5 bases each). Germline values: CDR1 MGHRA, CDR2 YSYEKL. The CDR3 covers 14 residues. CDR3: CASSQERGSYEQCF. In DNA form, the CDR3 reads TGCGCCAGCAGCCAAGAGAGGGGCTCCTACGAGCAGTGCTTC.